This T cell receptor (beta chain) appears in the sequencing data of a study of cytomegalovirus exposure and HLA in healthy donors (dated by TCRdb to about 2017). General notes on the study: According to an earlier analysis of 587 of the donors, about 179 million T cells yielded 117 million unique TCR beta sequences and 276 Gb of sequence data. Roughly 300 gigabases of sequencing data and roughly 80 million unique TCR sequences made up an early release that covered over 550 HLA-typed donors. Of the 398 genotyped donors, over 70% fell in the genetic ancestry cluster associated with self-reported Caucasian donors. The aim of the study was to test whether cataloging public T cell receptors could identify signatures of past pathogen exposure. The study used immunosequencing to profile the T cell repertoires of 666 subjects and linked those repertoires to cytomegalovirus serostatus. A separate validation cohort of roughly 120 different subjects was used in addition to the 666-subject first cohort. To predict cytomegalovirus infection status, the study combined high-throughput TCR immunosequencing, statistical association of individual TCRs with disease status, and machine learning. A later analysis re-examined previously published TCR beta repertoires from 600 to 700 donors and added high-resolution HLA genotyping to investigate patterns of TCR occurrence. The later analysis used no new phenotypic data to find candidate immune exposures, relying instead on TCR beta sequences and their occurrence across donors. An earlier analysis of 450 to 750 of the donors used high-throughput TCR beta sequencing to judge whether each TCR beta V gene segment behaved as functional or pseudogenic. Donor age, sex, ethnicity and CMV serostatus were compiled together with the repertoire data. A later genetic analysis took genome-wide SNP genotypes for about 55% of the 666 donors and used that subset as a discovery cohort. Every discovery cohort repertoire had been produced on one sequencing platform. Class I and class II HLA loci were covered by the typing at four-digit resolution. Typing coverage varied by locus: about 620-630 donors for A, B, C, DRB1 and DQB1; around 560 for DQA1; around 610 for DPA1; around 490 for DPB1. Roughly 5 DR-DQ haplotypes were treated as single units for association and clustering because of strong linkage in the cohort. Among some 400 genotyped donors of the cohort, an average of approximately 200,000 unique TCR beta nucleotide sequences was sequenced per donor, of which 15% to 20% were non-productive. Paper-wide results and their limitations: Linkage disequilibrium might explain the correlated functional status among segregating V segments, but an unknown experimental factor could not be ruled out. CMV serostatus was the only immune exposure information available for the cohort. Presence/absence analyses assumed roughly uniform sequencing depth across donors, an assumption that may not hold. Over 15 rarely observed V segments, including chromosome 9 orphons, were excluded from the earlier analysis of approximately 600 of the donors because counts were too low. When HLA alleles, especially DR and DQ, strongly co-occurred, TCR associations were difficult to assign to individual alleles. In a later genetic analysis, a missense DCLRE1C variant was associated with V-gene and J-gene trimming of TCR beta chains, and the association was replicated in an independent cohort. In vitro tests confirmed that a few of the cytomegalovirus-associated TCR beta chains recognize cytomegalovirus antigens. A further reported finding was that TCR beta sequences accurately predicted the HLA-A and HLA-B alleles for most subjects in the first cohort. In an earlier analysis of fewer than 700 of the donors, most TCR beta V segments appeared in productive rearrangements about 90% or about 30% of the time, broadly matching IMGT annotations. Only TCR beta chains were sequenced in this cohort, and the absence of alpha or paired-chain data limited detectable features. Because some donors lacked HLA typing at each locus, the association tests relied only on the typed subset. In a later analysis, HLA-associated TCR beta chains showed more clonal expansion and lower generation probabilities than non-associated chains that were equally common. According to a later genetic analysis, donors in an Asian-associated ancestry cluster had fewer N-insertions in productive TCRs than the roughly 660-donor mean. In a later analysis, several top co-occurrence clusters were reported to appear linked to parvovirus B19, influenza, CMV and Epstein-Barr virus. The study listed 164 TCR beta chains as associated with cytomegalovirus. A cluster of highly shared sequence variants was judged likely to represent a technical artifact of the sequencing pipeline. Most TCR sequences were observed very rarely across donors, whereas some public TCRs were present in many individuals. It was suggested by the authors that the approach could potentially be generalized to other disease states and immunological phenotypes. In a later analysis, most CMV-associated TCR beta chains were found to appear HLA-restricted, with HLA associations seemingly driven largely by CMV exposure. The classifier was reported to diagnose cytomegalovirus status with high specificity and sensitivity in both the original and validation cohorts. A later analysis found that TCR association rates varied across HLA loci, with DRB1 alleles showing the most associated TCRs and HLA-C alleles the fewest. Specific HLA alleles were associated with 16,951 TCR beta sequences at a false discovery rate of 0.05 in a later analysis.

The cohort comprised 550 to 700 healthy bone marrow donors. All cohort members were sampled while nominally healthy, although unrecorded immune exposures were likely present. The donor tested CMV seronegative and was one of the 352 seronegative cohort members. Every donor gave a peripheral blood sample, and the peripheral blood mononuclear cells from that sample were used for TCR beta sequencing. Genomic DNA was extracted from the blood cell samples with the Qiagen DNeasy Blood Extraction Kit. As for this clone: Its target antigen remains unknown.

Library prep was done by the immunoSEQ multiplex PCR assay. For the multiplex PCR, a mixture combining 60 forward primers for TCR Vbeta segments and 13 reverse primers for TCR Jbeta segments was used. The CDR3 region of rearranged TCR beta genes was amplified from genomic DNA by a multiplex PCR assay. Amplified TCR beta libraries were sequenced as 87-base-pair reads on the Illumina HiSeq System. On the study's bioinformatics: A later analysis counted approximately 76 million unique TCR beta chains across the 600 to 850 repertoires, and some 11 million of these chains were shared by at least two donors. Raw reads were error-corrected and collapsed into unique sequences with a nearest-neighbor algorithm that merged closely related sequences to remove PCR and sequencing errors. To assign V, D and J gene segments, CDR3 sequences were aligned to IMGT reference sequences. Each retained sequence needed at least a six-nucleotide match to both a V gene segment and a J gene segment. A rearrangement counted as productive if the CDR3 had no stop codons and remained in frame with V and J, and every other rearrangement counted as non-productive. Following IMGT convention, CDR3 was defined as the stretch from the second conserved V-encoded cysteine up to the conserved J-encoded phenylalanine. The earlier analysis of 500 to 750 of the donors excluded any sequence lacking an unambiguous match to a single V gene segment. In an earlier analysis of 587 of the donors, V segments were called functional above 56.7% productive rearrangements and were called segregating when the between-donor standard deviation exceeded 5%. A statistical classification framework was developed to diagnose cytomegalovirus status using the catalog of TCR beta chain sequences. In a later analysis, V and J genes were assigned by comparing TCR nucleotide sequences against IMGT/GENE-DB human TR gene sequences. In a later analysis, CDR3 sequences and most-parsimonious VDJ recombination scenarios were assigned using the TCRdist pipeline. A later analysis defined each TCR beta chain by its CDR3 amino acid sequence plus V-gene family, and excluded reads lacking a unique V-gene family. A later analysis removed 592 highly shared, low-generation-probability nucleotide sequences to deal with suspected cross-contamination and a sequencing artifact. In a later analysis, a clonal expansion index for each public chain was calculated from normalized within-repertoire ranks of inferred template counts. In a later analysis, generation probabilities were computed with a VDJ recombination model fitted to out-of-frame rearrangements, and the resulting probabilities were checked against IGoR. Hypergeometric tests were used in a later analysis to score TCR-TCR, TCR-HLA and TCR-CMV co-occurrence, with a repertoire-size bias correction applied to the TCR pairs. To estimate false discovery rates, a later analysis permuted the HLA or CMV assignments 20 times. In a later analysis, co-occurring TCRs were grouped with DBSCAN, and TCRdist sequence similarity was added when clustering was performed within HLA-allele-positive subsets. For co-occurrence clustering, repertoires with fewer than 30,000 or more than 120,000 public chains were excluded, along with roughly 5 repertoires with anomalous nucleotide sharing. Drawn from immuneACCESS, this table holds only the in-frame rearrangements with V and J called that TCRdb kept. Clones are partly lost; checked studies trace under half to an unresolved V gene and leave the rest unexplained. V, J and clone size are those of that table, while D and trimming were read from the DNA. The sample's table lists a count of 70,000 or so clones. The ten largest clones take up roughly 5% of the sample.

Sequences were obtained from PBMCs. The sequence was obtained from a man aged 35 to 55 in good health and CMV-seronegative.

CDR3 reads: CASSESGRRNQHF. The DNA sequence is TGTGCCAGCAGTGAAAGTGGGCGAAGAAACCAGCATTTT. The chain is encoded by TRBV6-1 joined to TRBJ1-5; too little of a D gene remains to name it. V drops 2 bases and J drops 12 bases, leaving 14 bases in between. As encoded in the germline V gene, CDR1 is MNHNS while CDR2 is SASEGT. The CDR3 sequence holds 13 residues, the cysteine and phenylalanine included. Kept here is only the CDR3 DNA, which spans 39 bases and is read in frame from base 1.